Listed below are T cell receptor beta chains from one sample, sequenced in a study of blood T cell repertoires in COVID-19. Repertoires were generated with immunoSEQ multiplex PCR, while TCRdb's copy carries only in-frame clones and drops some. Among about 300,000 clones, about 83% were seen once, and the ten largest hold about 1.7%. The sequencing input was peripheral blood. The receptor set was obtained from a woman in her fifties or sixties with acute or convalescent COVID-19. CDR3s include the opening cysteine and the closing phenylalanine or tryptophan. The order of the fields is V gene, clone size, J gene, D gene, CDR3 DNA, CDR3 protein. The D gene is left open where the match is weak. A row's size may be missing; if present it is once, few, many or a size class.

V: TRBV28; size: once; J: TRBJ1-2; D: NA; DNA: TGTGCCAGCAGTCCTACAGGGCCGTATGGCTACACCTTC; CDR3: CASSPTGPYGYTF
V: TRBV15; size: NA; J: TRBJ2-7; D: TRBD2; DNA: TGTGCCACCAGCAGGATTCCGGGACTATTAACCTACGAGCAGTACTTC; CDR3: CATSRIPGLLTYEQYF
V: TRBV7-8; size: NA; J: TRBJ2-7; D: TRBD1; DNA: TGTGCCAGCAGCCCTACACCGACAGGGGAATACGAGCAGTACTTC; CDR3: CASSPTPTGEYEQYF
V: TRBV2; size: NA; J: TRBJ2-3; D: TRBD2; DNA: TGTGCCAGCAGTGGACTACGACTAGCGGGAGGGCTGAATACGCAGTATTTT; CDR3: CASSGLRLAGGLNTQYF
V: TRBV28; size: NA; J: TRBJ1-1; D: TRBD1; DNA: TGTGCCAGCACCCAGAGGGGGCGAAACACTGAAGCTTTCTTT; CDR3: CASTQRGRNTEAFF
V: TRBV3-1/TRBV3-2; size: NA; J: TRBJ2-3; D: TRBD2; DNA: TGTGCCAGTTGGGGCGGGAGGGCTACAGATACGCAGTATTTT; CDR3: CASWGGRATDTQYF
V: TRBV27; size: NA; J: TRBJ2-2; D: NA; DNA: TGTGCCAGCAGCTCCCCCATAAGGACTCGAAACACCGGGGAGCTGTTTTTT; CDR3: CASSSPIRTRNTGELFF
V: TRBV28; size: once; J: TRBJ1-6; D: TRBD1; DNA: TGTGCCAGCAAAACCGGGACAGGGAATTCACCCCTCCACTTT; CDR3: CASKTGTGNSPLHF
V: TRBV2; size: NA; J: TRBJ1-2; D: NA; DNA: TGTGCCAGCAGTGAAGCGCTTACCAGGGTAAATCATGGCTACACCTTC; CDR3: CASSEALTRVNHGYTF
V: TRBV10-3; size: NA; J: TRBJ1-1; D: NA; DNA: TGTGCCATCAGTGAAGGGGGTTCACGGGGCCGAGATGCTGAAGCTTTCTTT; CDR3: CAISEGGSRGRDAEAFF
V: TRBV5-1; size: NA; J: TRBJ1-6; D: TRBD1; DNA: TGCGCCAGCACCCGGGACAGGGTGGATTCACCCCTCCACTTT; CDR3: CASTRDRVDSPLHF
V: TRBV7-2; size: once; J: TRBJ2-5; D: TRBD2; DNA: TGTGCCAGCAGCTATGACTTTGCGGGAGGGAGCGAGACCCAGTACTTC; CDR3: CASSYDFAGGSETQYF
V: TRBV18; size: NA; J: TRBJ2-7; D: NA; DNA: TGTGCCAGCTCACCATTAGGACAGATCTACGAGCAGTACTTC; CDR3: CASSPLGQIYEQYF
V: TRBV9; size: NA; J: TRBJ2-7; D: TRBD2; DNA: TGTGCCAGCAGCGTAGACAGCGGGGGGACCTACGAGCAGTACTTC; CDR3: CASSVDSGGTYEQYF
V: TRBV4-2; size: NA; J: TRBJ1-6; D: TRBD1; DNA: TGTGCCAGCAGCCAAGGAATCACAGGGGGCTATAATTCACCCCTCCACTTT; CDR3: CASSQGITGGYNSPLHF
V: TRBV6-2/TRBV6-3; size: NA; J: TRBJ2-1; D: NA; DNA: TGTGCCAGCAGTTACATCCCCGGAGGGGTCAATGAGCAGTTCTTC; CDR3: CASSYIPGGVNEQFF
V: TRBV18; size: few; J: TRBJ2-3; D: TRBD2; DNA: TGTGCCAGCTCATCAAAACCCGGGACTATTGACACAGATACGCAGTATTTT; CDR3: CASSSKPGTIDTDTQYF
V: TRBV28; size: NA; J: TRBJ2-7; D: TRBD1; DNA: TGTGCCAGCAGAGACAGGGTCCGCAGCGAGCAGTACTTC; CDR3: CASRDRVRSEQYF
V: TRBV5-1; size: NA; J: TRBJ2-6; D: NA; DNA: TGCGCCAGCAGGGAGGGTAGTGGGGCCAACGTCCTGACTTTC; CDR3: CASREGSGANVLTF
V: TRBV7-2; size: NA; J: TRBJ2-1; D: TRBD2; DNA: TGTGCCAGCAGCTTAGCGCTACCTAGCGGGGGCTCCTACAATGAGCAGTTCTTC; CDR3: CASSLALPSGGSYNEQFF
V: TRBV24-1; size: once; J: TRBJ2-5; D: TRBD2; DNA: TGTGCCACCAGTGATTTGGGGGGGGGTCTTAAAGAGACCCAGTACTTC; CDR3: CATSDLGGGLKETQYF
V: TRBV2; size: few; J: TRBJ2-3; D: TRBD2; DNA: TGTGCCAGCAGTGAAGGGGGCCTAGCGGGCACAGATACGCAGTATTTT; CDR3: CASSEGGLAGTDTQYF
V: TRBV29-1; size: few; J: TRBJ1-1; D: TRBD1; DNA: TGCAGCGTGGGCCCGGGACAGGAGAACACTGAAGCTTTCTTT; CDR3: CSVGPGQENTEAFF
V: TRBV9; size: NA; J: TRBJ2-2; D: TRBD1; DNA: TGTGCCAGCAGCGTACTTGTGTCGACAGGGGTCACCGGGGAGCTGTTTTTT; CDR3: CASSVLVSTGVTGELFF